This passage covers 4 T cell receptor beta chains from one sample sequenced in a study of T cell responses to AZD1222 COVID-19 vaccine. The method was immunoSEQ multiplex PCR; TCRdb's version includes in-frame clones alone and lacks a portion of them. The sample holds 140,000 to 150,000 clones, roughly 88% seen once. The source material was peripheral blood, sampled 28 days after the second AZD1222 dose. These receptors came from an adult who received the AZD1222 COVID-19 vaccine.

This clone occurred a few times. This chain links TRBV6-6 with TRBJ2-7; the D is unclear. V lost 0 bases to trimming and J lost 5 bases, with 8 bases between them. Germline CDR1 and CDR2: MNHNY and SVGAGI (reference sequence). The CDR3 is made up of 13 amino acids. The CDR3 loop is CASSYSSGHEQYF. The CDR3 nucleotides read TGTGCCAGCAGTTACTCGAGTGGACACGAGCAGTACTTC.

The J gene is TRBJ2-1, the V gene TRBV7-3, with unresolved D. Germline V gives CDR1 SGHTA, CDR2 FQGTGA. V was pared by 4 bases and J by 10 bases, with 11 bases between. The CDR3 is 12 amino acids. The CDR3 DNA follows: TGTGCCAGCAGCTACGCCGGTAGGGAGCAGTTCTTC. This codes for CASSYAGREQFF.

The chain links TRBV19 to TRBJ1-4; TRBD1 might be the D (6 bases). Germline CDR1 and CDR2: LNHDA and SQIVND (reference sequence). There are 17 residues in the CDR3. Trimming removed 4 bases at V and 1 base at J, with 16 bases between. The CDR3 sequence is CASSRGLGGKTNEKLFF. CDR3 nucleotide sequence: TGTGCCAGTAGTAGAGGCCTGGGGGGCAAAACTAATGAAAAACTGTTTTTT.

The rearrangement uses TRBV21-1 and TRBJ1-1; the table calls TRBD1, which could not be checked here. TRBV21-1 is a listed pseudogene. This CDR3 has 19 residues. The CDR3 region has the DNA TGTGCCAGCAGCAAGGGGGGTCGGGTAGGGACAGGGGTATACACTGAAGCTTTCTTT. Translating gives CASSKGGRVGTGVYTEAFF.